This section outlines one T cell receptor (beta chain) sequence together with its context. Antigen: not known. This entry is derived from a study of shared clonotypes between healthy human individuals. Study-wide results and caveats: Clonotype sharing across a handful of donors was observed for roughly 5% of naive CD4 clonotypes.

Sequencing used immunoSEQ multiplex PCR; TCRdb keeps in-frame clones, though not all of them. The sample has 600,000 to 700,000 clones; less than 80% are singletons. Sequencing was done on a sample of memory CD4+ T cells sorted from blood. As for subset: CD45RA-negative fraction. The source of this sequence is a woman in her 30s in good health.

CDR3 region: CASSEVGAGGSLFRDTQYF. In DNA form, the CDR3 reads TGTGCCAGCAGCGAAGTCGGAGCGGGAGGATCCCTTTTTAGAGATACGCAGTATTTT. J is TRBJ2-3 and V is TRBV11-2; 9 nucleotides match TRBD2. The CDR3 consists of 19 residues. The germline V gene encodes CDR1 SGHAT and CDR2 FQNNGV. J gave up 5 bases and V 5 bases, and 20 bases lay outside the gene matches.